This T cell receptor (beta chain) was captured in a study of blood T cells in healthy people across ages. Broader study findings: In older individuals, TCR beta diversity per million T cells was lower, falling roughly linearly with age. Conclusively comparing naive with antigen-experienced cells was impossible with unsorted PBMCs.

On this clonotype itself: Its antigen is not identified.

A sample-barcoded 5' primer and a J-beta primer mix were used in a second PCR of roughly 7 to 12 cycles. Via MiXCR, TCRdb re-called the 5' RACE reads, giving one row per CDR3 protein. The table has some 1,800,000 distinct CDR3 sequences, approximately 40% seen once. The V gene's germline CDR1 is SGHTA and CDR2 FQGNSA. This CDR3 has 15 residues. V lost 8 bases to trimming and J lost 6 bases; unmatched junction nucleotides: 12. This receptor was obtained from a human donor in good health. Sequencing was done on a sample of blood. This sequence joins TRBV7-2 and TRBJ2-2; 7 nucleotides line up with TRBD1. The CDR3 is CASARDRVSAGELFF. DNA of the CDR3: TGTGCCAGCGCCCGAGACAGGGTCTCAGCCGGGGAGCTGTTTTTT.